This T cell receptor (beta chain) was recovered during a study of CD8 T cells in ankylosing spondylitis. Findings and caveats of the study: Reportedly, disease-linked clones are significantly enriched in ankylosing spondylitis patients' matched synovial fluid. Reports of some motif variants in reactive arthritis synovial fluid and blood predate this one. Disease-linked clones were found to be CD8+ and relatively rare in peripheral blood. Blood of patients with ankylosing spondylitis appeared to be characterized by a TCR beta motif of eight highly homologous variants.

The V and J ends lost 6 bases and 7 bases, in that order; junction bases with no gene match: 14. This CDR3 contains 15 residues. This clonotype appeared many times. The antigen remains undetermined. Quantitative molecular-barcoded 5'-RACE generated the TCR beta libraries. Using its own MiXCR run on the 5' RACE reads, TCRdb lists one record per CDR3 protein. Counted here are approximately 550,000 distinct CDR3 sequences, roughly 12% occurring once; the ten biggest clones make up around 7%. The genes are TRBV12-3 or TRBV12-4 and TRBJ1-2; 7 bases are shared with TRBD1. The sample consisted of blood, either unsorted or a sorted T cell fraction (not recorded which). This TCR came from a male donor with ankylosing spondylitis. The CDR3 DNA follows: TGTGCCAGCAGCCATCCGACAGGGCTGGCTGTTGGCTACACCTTC. Encoded protein: CASSHPTGLAVGYTF.